Shown below are 20 T cell receptor beta chains from a single sample sequenced in a study of cytomegalovirus exposure and HLA in healthy donors. The primer mix had 60 Vbeta and 13 Jbeta primers. Clones were sequenced by immunoSEQ multiplex PCR, and TCRdb holds only the in-frame ones, with some missing. The data contain approximately 180,000 clones, about three quarters of them singletons. The specimen was PBMCs. The receptors were sampled from a woman in her sixties or seventies in good health and CMV-seropositive.

The chain joins TRBV7-9 to TRBJ2-7; 10 bases match TRBD2. Trimming at V came to 5 bases and at J to 1 base, leaving 14 bases not matched to a gene. This CDR3 region has 18 residues. Germline CDR1 and CDR2: SEHNR and FQNEAQ (reference sequence). The CDR3 reads CASSPSAMGLARSYEQYF. DNA of the CDR3: TGTGCCAGCAGCCCTAGCGCTATGGGACTAGCGCGTTCCTACGAGCAGTACTTC.

This chain joins TRBV6-6 and TRBJ2-3, with 9 bases lining up with TRBD1. This CDR3 is built from 13 residues. V trimming: 10 bases; J trimming: 4 bases; junction bases outside the gene matches: 6. Germline V CDR1 and CDR2: MNHNY, SVGAGI (reference sequence). CDR3 region: CAIRGQGSDTQYF. The CDR3 nucleotides read TGTGCCATCCGGGGACAGGGCTCAGATACGCAGTATTTT.

The rearrangement uses TRBV5-5 and TRBJ2-5; D is unresolved. TRBJ2-7 explains the end of the DNA better; the J call may be wrong. From germline, CDR1 is SGHKS and CDR2 YYEKEE (reference sequence). This CDR3 is built from 15 residues. The CDR3 bases are TGTGCCAGCATCCTAGGCCCAGCCAACTCCTACGAGCAGTACTTC. Protein product: CASILGPANSYEQYF.

CDR3 in DNA: TGTGCCAGCACCAAGGGGGGGGTCTACGAGCAGTACTTC. Protein product: CASTKGGVYEQYF. This chain connects TRBV5-6 to TRBJ2-7; tentative D call: TRBD2 (7 bases). Germline-derived CDR1 and CDR2 are SGHDT and YYEEEE. V lost 6 bases, J lost 3 bases, and 13 bases lay in between. The CDR3 has 13 amino acids.

This clone was counted a few times. The genes are TRBV29-1 and TRBJ2-2; 7 bases line up with TRBD1. Looked up from germline, CDR1 is SQVTM and CDR2 is ANQGSEA. This CDR3 is 14 amino acids long. The ends lost 6 bases at V and 1 base at J; junction bases unmatched: 5. Here the CDR3 DNA reads TGCAGCGTCGGACAGGTGCGGAACACCGGGGAGCTGTTTTTT. Its translation: CSVGQVRNTGELFF.

The chain links TRBV5-1 to TRBJ2-6; 9 bases are a match to TRBD2. After removal of 3 bases from V and 3 bases from J, the junction contained 10 bases not matched to a gene. The CDR3 covers 18 residues. Per the germline V gene, CDR1 is SGHRS and CDR2 is YFSETQ. The CDR3 is CASSSIPGLAGGANVLTF. As DNA, the CDR3 is TGCGCCAGCAGCTCAATACCGGGACTAGCAGGTGGGGCCAACGTCCTGACTTTC.

The genes are TRBV11-2 and TRBJ2-1; 8 bases line up with TRBD2. J gave up 3 bases and V 4 bases, and 17 bases lay outside the gene matches. The germline gives CDR1 SGHAT, CDR2 FQNNGV. This CDR3 is built from 19 residues. This CDR3 reads CASSSSGREVGFFYNEQFF. The CDR3 DNA sequence: TGTGCCAGCAGCTCATCGGGGCGGGAGGTAGGTTTTTTCTACAATGAGCAGTTCTTC.

The gene calls are TRBV18 and TRBJ2-3, with TRBD1 matching 12 bases. The CDR3 runs 18 residues. J gave up 0 bases and V 3 bases, and 7 bases lay outside the gene matches. Germline CDR1 KGHSH, CDR2 LQKENI. The CDR3 is CASSPPGQGARSTDTQYF. DNA for the CDR3: TGTGCCAGCTCACCCCCGGGACAGGGGGCGCGTAGCACAGATACGCAGTATTTT.

The chain combines TRBV4-2 with TRBJ2-7; tentative D call: TRBD2 (7 bases). V dropped 0 bases and J dropped 3 bases, with 12 bases sitting between them. The CDR3 spans 15 residues. Germline CDR1 reads LGHNA; CDR2 reads YNFKEQ. CDR3 residues: CASSQEGRGLYEQYF. The CDR3 coding sequence is TGTGCCAGCAGCCAAGAAGGGCGGGGGCTCTACGAGCAGTACTTC.

This clone was counted between two and nine times. The V call is TRBV19, the J call TRBJ1-5; 7 nucleotides line up with TRBD1. The CDR3 sequence is 17 residues long. The ends lost 1 base at V and 2 bases at J; junction bases unmatched: 8. Germline CDR1 is LNHDA and CDR2 is SQIVND (reference sequence). The CDR3 nucleotides are TGTGCCAGTAGTATAGCGACAGGGATATATGGCAATCAGCCCCAGCATTTT. This sequence encodes CASSIATGIYGNQPQHF.

The gene calls are TRBV4-1 and TRBJ2-1; TRBD2 aligns across 12 bases. V dropped 3 bases and J dropped 7; count of bases not matched to a gene: 7. The CDR3 consists of 16 residues. From germline, CDR1 is MGHRA and CDR2 YSYEKL. The CDR3 loop is CASSHHLAGGRNEQFF. As DNA, the CDR3 is TGCGCCAGCAGCCACCATCTAGCGGGGGGGCGAAATGAGCAGTTCTTC.

This clone has a handful of counts. This CDR3 is also generated by other DNA sequences in the sample. The rearrangement uses TRBV28 and TRBJ1-3; D gene uncertain. V lost 3 bases to trimming and J lost 4 bases, with 4 bases between them. This CDR3 is 12 amino acids long. Germline-derived CDR1 and CDR2 are MDHEN and SYDVKM. CDR3 amino acids: CASSFRGNTIYF. The CDR3 DNA sequence: TGTGCCAGCAGTTTCAGGGGAAACACCATATATTTT.

This clone was counted once. CDR3 coding DNA: TGTGCCAGTAGTATAGTCGAAGGGGCAGCTCTAGCCAAAAACATTCAGTACTTC. Amino acids: CASSIVEGAALAKNIQYF. This sequence joins TRBV19 and TRBJ2-4; D possibly corresponds to TRBD1 (5 bases). The germline CDR1 and CDR2 sequences are LNHDA and SQIVND (reference sequence). The CDR3 runs 18 residues. V lost 1 base and J lost 0, with 16 bases in between.

This chain's CDR3 is CAWSVRGTVNTEAFF. CDR3 DNA: TGTGCCTGGAGTGTACGAGGGACAGTCAACACTGAAGCTTTCTTT. The chain combines TRBV30 with TRBJ1-1; TRBD1 matches 7 bases. CDR3 length: 15 residues. The germline gives CDR1 GTSNPN, CDR2 SVGIG (reference sequence). Trimming took 0 bases from V and 2 from J; bases not matched to a gene: 6.

CDR3 protein: CASSFTGDYEQYF. The CDR3, as DNA: TGTGCCAGCAGCTTTACAGGGGACTACGAGCAGTACTTC. The V and J genes are TRBV5-6 and TRBJ2-7; 7 positions agree with TRBD1. The CDR3 consists of 13 residues. V shed 2 bases and J 3 bases; nucleotides not matched to a gene: 2. Germline V gene lookup returns CDR1 SGHDT and CDR2 YYEEEE.

The rearrangement uses TRBV10-3 and TRBJ2-7; 8 nucleotides align to TRBD1. Germline CDR1 and CDR2: ENHRY and SYGVKD. V shed 4 bases, J shed 6 bases, and the junction held 5 bases outside the gene matches. CDR3 size: 13 residues. The CDR3 loop reads CAISAGGRSEQYF. In DNA form, the CDR3 reads TGTGCCATCAGTGCAGGGGGCCGCTCCGAGCAGTACTTC.

This chain joins TRBV27 and TRBJ2-5; 7 nucleotides line up with TRBD1. The CDR3 is 15 residues long. V lost 1 base to trimming and J lost 3 bases; unmatched junction nucleotides: 5. In germline, CDR1 is MNHEY, CDR2 SMNVEV (reference sequence). CDR3 region: CASSLWGTEKETQYF. The CDR3 DNA is TGTGCCAGCAGTTTATGGGGGACAGAAAAAGAGACCCAGTACTTC.

This clone was seen a handful of times. CDR3 in amino acids: CAWRASGAPYEQYF. The CDR3 nucleotides read TGTGCCTGGAGGGCCTCGGGAGCCCCCTACGAGCAGTACTTC. V gene TRBV30 combines with J gene TRBJ2-7; tentative D call: TRBD2 (6 bases). The CDR3 runs 14 residues. Germline assignment: CDR1 GTSNPN and CDR2 SVGIG (reference sequence). Trimming took 3 bases from V and 2 from J, leaving 14 bases between them.

This clone appeared a few times. The genes are TRBV19 and TRBJ2-3, with 15 bases identical to TRBD2. J was trimmed by 9 bases and V by 1 base; bases with no gene match: 5. The CDR3 is made up of 16 amino acids. CDR1 and CDR2 (germline): LNHDA, SQIVND (reference sequence). CDR3 bases: TGTGCCAGTAGTATAGGGACTAGCGGGGGGGCGATAACGCAGTATTTT. This sequence encodes CASSIGTSGGAITQYF.

The chain couples TRBV15 to TRBJ2-1; tentatively, D is TRBD1 (6 bases). Germline assignment: CDR1 LNHNV and CDR2 YYDKDF (reference sequence). Trimming stripped 2 bases from V and 5 bases from J, with 7 bases between. The CDR3 has 13 amino acids. The CDR3 region has the DNA TGTGCCACCAGCAGATACAGGGACAATGAGCAGTTCTTC. Amino acids: CATSRYRDNEQFF.